The 19 T cell receptor beta chains reported below all come from one sample, sequenced in a study of T cells in Graves' hyperthyroidism and ophthalmopathy (dated 2019 in TCRdb). Receptor amplification or capture employed multiplex PCR. Sequencing used an Illumina HiSeq 2000. The TCR beta CDR3 regions were amplified from RNA transcripts. For the first round of RT-PCR on the TCR CDR3, the HTBI primer set was used together with the Qiagen OneStep RT-PCR kit. TCRdb passed the public sequencing reads through fastp at Q25 and MiXCR, retaining productive beta sequences. Identical CDR3 protein sequences are pooled into one entry, listed with their most common genes and DNA. In all, the sample holds 400,000 to 550,000 distinct CDR3 sequences, and less than 25% of those were seen once. Jointly, the top ten make up roughly 10% of the sample. The material sequenced was blood. The source is a woman in her 30s with Graves' ophthalmopathy.

The V gene is TRBV25-1, the J gene TRBJ1-2; the match to TRBD1 covers 8 bases. The CDR3 runs 15 residues. Germline CDR1 and CDR2: MGHDK and SYGVNS. J was trimmed by 3 bases and V by 3 bases; bases with no gene match: 6. CDR3 in DNA: TGTGCCAGCAGTGAGCAGGGGGCGCAGGACTATGGCTACACCTTC. This sequence encodes CASSEQGAQDYGYTF.

The chain couples TRBV11-2 to TRBJ2-2; D may be TRBD1 (6 bases). Trimming left V 8 bases short and J 3 bases short, with 16 bases between. The CDR3 contains 15 residues. CDR1 SGHAT and CDR2 FQNNGV come from the germline V gene. The CDR3 nucleotides read TGTGCCAGCGGCCTCAGGGGCTACGACACCGGGGAGCTGTTTTTT. Translating it yields CASGLRGYDTGELFF. The full variable domain, completed using reference TRBV11-2 and TRBJ2-2, is EAGVAQSPRYKIIEKRQSVAFWCNPISGHATLYWYQQILGQGPKLLIQFQNNGVVDDSQLPKDRFSAERLKGVDSTLKIQPAKLEDSAVYLCASGLRGYDTGELFFGEGSRLTVL.

This chain connects TRBV15 to TRBJ1-2; D possibly corresponds to TRBD1 (5 bases). Trimming pared 1 base from V and 0 bases from J, leaving 12 bases between. Germline-derived CDR1 and CDR2 are LNHNV and YYDKDF (reference sequence). This CDR3 has 16 residues. The CDR3 DNA sequence: TGTGCCACCAGCAGAGGTGGGGACGATACTAACTATGGCTACACCTTC. The encoded protein is CATSRGGDDTNYGYTF.

The chain carries TRBV7-3 and TRBJ2-7; 10 bases map to TRBD1. The germline gives CDR1 SGHTA, CDR2 FQGTGA. Trimming took 5 bases from V and 3 from J; bases not matched to a gene: 7. The CDR3 consists of 15 residues. The CDR3 nucleotides read TGTGCCAGCAGCCCTCGGGGACAGGGGAGCTACGAGCAGTACTTC. This translates into CASSPRGQGSYEQYF.

This chain joins TRBV7-2 and TRBJ1-1; D is possibly TRBD1 (5 bases). The V and J ends lost 2 bases and 5 bases respectively, with 12 bases between them. CDR1 SGHTA and CDR2 FQGNSA come from the germline V gene. The CDR3 covers 14 residues. CDR3 bases: TGTGCCAGCAGCTTATACTCGAAGGGGACTGAAGCTTTCTTT. Its protein is CASSLYSKGTEAFF.

This clonotype was found many times. This chain connects TRBV29-1 to TRBJ2-3; D call uncertain. Germline V gives CDR1 SQVTM, CDR2 ANQGSEA. V lost 5 bases to trimming and J lost 0 bases, with 15 bases between them. The CDR3 is 15 residues long. The CDR3 DNA sequence: TGCAGCGTTTCTCGGACGGCAGCAAGCACAGATACGCAGTATTTT. This codes for CSVSRTAASTDTQYF.

This chain joins TRBV20-1 and TRBJ2-2, with D unclear. Germline values: CDR1 DFQATT, CDR2 SNEGSKA (reference sequence). This CDR3 contains 14 residues. Trimming removed 1 base from V and 4 bases from J, with 10 bases in between. The CDR3, as DNA: TGCAGTGCTAGAGTTGGTCGCAGCACCGGGGAGCTGTTTTTT. This translates into CSARVGRSTGELFF.

Many counts were recorded for this clonotype. This may be a read error: a much more frequent sequence differs by one nucleotide. The chain has TRBV11-1 and TRBJ2-7; D call uncertain. This CDR3 spans 13 amino acids. Germline assignment: CDR1 SGHAT and CDR2 FQDESV (reference sequence). The CDR3 spells CAGSLTDTYEQYF. Here the CDR3 DNA reads TGTGCCGGCAGCTTAACGGATACCTACGAGCAGTACTTC.

CDR3 sequence reads: CIAPVGGTVETQYF. CDR3 DNA: TGCATTGCCCCAGTGGGGGGGACGGTAGAGACCCAGTACTTC. V and J are TRBV20-1 and TRBJ2-5; TRBD2 matches 7 bases. This CDR3 has 14 amino acids. The germline gives CDR1 DFQATT, CDR2 SNEGSKA (reference sequence).

This chain joins TRBV20-1 and TRBJ1-2, with TRBD1 matching over 8 bases. In germline, CDR1 is DFQATT, CDR2 SNEGSKA (reference sequence). J lost 4 bases, V lost 7 bases, and 11 bases had no gene match. This CDR3 has 14 amino acids. This CDR3 reads CSGDRGWEGYGYTF. DNA for the CDR3: TGCAGTGGCGACAGGGGTTGGGAGGGCTATGGCTACACCTTC.

This clonotype was seen repeatedly, ten times or more. V usage is TRBV7-2 and J usage is TRBJ1-2; D not certain. V lost 2 bases, J lost 4 bases, and 8 bases lay in between. Germline CDR1 and CDR2: SGHTA and FQGNSA. The CDR3 contains 13 residues. CDR3: CASSLSKVYGYTF. In nucleotides, the CDR3 is TGTGCCAGCAGCTTATCCAAGGTCTATGGCTACACCTTC.

This clonotype was detected many times. The rearrangement joins TRBV12-3 or TRBV12-4 to TRBJ1-4; maybe TRBD1 (5 bases). This CDR3 region has 17 residues. The V end lost 4 bases, the J end lost 2 bases, and 17 bases lay between the germline ends. The DNA of the CDR3 is TGTGCCAGCAGTTACTCCGACGGGGGGTGGACTAATGAAAAACTGTTTTTT. It is translated as CASSYSDGGWTNEKLFF.

At least ten counts were recorded for this clonotype. The chain joins TRBV11-2 to TRBJ1-2; TRBD1 matches 11 bases. Germline V lookup: CDR1 SGHAT, CDR2 FQNNGV. Germline trimming cut 6 bases from V and 8 bases from J; bases unmatched to any gene: 17. The CDR3 sequence is 17 residues long. CDR3 sequence: CASSYRGQGVIASGYTF. DNA of the CDR3: TGTGCCAGCAGTTATAGGGGACAGGGGGTAATTGCTAGCGGCTACACCTTC.

This clonotype has ten or more counts. The gene calls are TRBV20-1 and TRBJ1-5, with D unresolved. Between the trimmed V and J ends, which lost 1 base and 1 base, there was a span of 8 bases. CDR1 and CDR2 from the germline V gene are DFQATT and SNEGSKA (reference sequence). This CDR3 is 14 amino acids long. The CDR3 DNA reads TGCAGTGCTAGAGGGACGTTCAGCAATCAGCCCCAGCATTTT. Its protein product is CSARGTFSNQPQHF.

A few counts support this clonotype. The chain links TRBV9 to TRBJ2-2, with 11 bases matching TRBD2. Per germline, CDR1 SGDLS and CDR2 YYNGEE. Trimming removed 2 bases from V and 4 bases from J; junction bases left unmatched: 7. This CDR3 region has 17 residues. CDR3 nucleotide sequence: TGTGCCAGCAGCGTCACTAGCGGGGGAACTCCCACCGGGGAGCTGTTTTTT. Translating gives CASSVTSGGTPTGELFF.

This chain joins TRBV7-9 and TRBJ2-5, with TRBD1 matching 8 bases. V lost 5 bases to trimming and J lost 2 bases; unmatched junction nucleotides: 10. The CDR3 covers 16 residues. Germline lookup yields CDR1 SEHNR and CDR2 FQNEAQ (reference sequence). The CDR3 loop reads CASSPPGGQAQETQYF. The DNA of the CDR3 is TGTGCCAGCAGCCCGCCCGGGGGACAGGCACAAGAGACCCAGTACTTC.

This clonotype was recorded at least ten times. The chain uses TRBV2 and TRBJ2-2, with D perhaps matching TRBD1 or TRBD2 (5 bases each). Trimming took 7 bases from V and 1 from J, leaving 10 bases between them. CDR3 length: 14 amino acids. CDR1 is SNHLY and CDR2 is FYNNEI in the germline V gene. CDR3 sequence (DNA): TGTGCCAGCACCGGGACGGGGAACACCGGGGAGCTGTTTTTT. Amino acid sequence: CASTGTGNTGELFF.

This clonotype was recorded many times. The V call is TRBV27, the J call TRBJ1-2; TRBD1 matches at 9 bases. V trimming: 5 bases; J trimming: 5 bases; junction bases outside the gene matches: 9. The CDR3 runs to 15 residues. Germline CDR1 reads MNHEY; CDR2 reads SMNVEV (reference sequence). The CDR3 DNA sequence: TGTGCCAGCAGTCTACGGACAGGGGCTTCTTATGGCTACACCTTC. Protein: CASSLRTGASYGYTF.

This chain connects TRBV19 to TRBJ2-2, with TRBD1 matching over 7 bases. CDR3 length: 14 residues. Germline trimming cut 4 bases from V and 7 bases from J; bases unmatched to any gene: 6. Germline CDR1 and CDR2: LNHDA and SQIVND (reference sequence). CDR3 protein: CASSTQGYGGELFF. The CDR3 bases are TGTGCCAGTAGTACACAGGGGTATGGCGGGGAGCTGTTTTTT.